The 26 T cell receptor beta chains in this list originate from one sample, sequenced in a study of blood T cell repertoires in COVID-19. Using immunoSEQ multiplex PCR, the repertoire was profiled, and TCRdb retains in-frame clones only, with some absent. This sample carries roughly 460,000 clones, 85% to 90% of them seen once, and the ten largest clones take 0.65% to 1%. Specimen: peripheral blood. Every receptor here comes from a man aged 18 to 29 with COVID-19, enrolled during active disease.

This clone has only one observation. The chain couples TRBV7-2 to TRBJ2-7; 12 bases match TRBD2. The J segment lost 2 bases and the V segment lost 3 bases, leaving 5 bases of the junction unmatched. The germline gives CDR1 SGHTA, CDR2 FQGNSA. The CDR3 loop spans 16 amino acids. The CDR3 DNA follows: TGTGCCAGCAGCTTTTTTCTAGCGGGGGGGGCCTACGAGCAGTACTTC. Amino acid sequence: CASSFFLAGGAYEQYF.

V gene TRBV5-6 combines with J gene TRBJ1-2; unclear D gene. The CDR3 length is 13 residues. With 5 bases removed from V and 8 bases from J, the gap between germline ends came to 16 bases. From germline, CDR1 is SGHDT and CDR2 YYEEEE. CDR3 amino acids: CASRFDMPGGYTF. CDR3 in DNA: TGTGCCAGCAGGTTCGACATGCCCGGCGGCTACACCTTC.

This clone has only one observation. This chain uses TRBV5-4 with TRBJ1-2; possible D gene TRBD1, 6 bases. V was shortened by 3 bases and J by 5 bases, with 14 bases between the two germline ends. From germline, CDR1 is SGHNT and CDR2 YYREEE (reference sequence). The CDR3 runs to 14 residues. CDR3 loop: CASSSPTGPYGYTF. The CDR3 coding sequence is TGTGCCAGCAGCTCTCCGACAGGACCTTATGGCTACACCTTC.

The chain employs TRBV7-2 and TRBJ1-1; D not certain. The V and J ends lost 6 bases and 6 bases respectively, with 14 bases between them. The CDR3 sequence is 13 residues long. Germline V lookup: CDR1 SGHTA, CDR2 FQGNSA. CDR3 sequence: CASSDNRVAEAFF. The CDR3 nucleotides read TGTGCCAGCAGTGACAATCGTGTCGCTGAAGCTTTCTTT.

The chain recombines TRBV21-1 with TRBJ2-7; the table's D call, TRBD1, was not checked against the DNA. TRBV21-1 corresponds to a pseudogene. This CDR3 is 16 amino acids long. CDR3 DNA sequence: TGTGCCAGCAGCATGCCGGACAGGAAGATCTCCTACGAGCAGTACTTC. Residues: CASSMPDRKISYEQYF.

DNA for the CDR3: TGCAGTGCTAGTGTACTAGCGGGCAAAAACATTCAGTACTTC. It encodes CSASVLAGKNIQYF. V and J are TRBV20-1 and TRBJ2-4; 9 nucleotides line up with TRBD2. CDR1 is DFQATT, CDR2 SNEGSKA, per germline (reference sequence). The CDR3 spans 14 residues. V gave up 3 bases and J gave up 3 bases; unmatched junction bases: 3.

The chain joins TRBV24-1 to TRBJ2-2; perhaps TRBD2 as D (5 bases). The CDR3 loop spans 14 amino acids. The V end lost 7 bases, the J end lost 4 bases, and 12 bases lay between the germline ends. Germline CDR1 reads KGHDR; CDR2 reads SFDVKD. CDR3 amino acids: CATRSGGFTGELFF. The CDR3 DNA reads as TGTGCCACCAGGAGCGGAGGATTCACCGGGGAGCTGTTTTTT.

V and J are TRBV5-6 and TRBJ1-4, with a weak D call TRBD1 (6 bases). The CDR3 length is 15 residues. CDR1 is SGHDT and CDR2 is YYEEEE in the germline V gene. V was cut by 3 bases and J by 3 bases, with 12 bases left in between. CDR3 loop: CASSSQGAANEKLFF. CDR3 in DNA: TGTGCCAGCAGCTCACAGGGTGCCGCTAATGAAAAACTGTTTTTT.

The chain uses TRBV7-3 and TRBJ2-6; possibly TRBD2 for D (6 bases). The CDR3 loop spans 17 amino acids. The V end was cut by 1 base, the J end by 0 bases, with 10 bases between. Germline V gene data show CDR1 as SGHTA and CDR2 as FQGTGA. Written as DNA, the CDR3 is TGTGCCAGCAGCTTAAGCGGGACCCGCTCTGGGGCCAACGTCCTGACTTTC. The encoded protein is CASSLSGTRSGANVLTF.

The sample holds one count of this clone. The CDR3 DNA is TGCAGCGTTGAAGAACCCCGGGGTGAGCAGTTCTTC. Amino acid sequence: CSVEEPRGEQFF. The V and J genes are TRBV29-1 and TRBJ2-1; D might be TRBD2 (5 bases). The length of the CDR3 is 12 residues. CDR1 and CDR2 (germline): SQVTM, ANQGSEA. V shed 0 bases and J shed 9 bases, with 9 bases lying between them.

The V and J genes are TRBV4-2 and TRBJ2-7; the D gene is possibly TRBD2 (6 bases). V was cut by 0 bases and J by 0 bases, with 12 bases left in between. Per the germline V gene, CDR1 is LGHNA and CDR2 is YNFKEQ. The CDR3 length is 16 residues. This CDR3 reads CASSQDDTSPSYEQYF. CDR3 DNA sequence: TGTGCCAGCAGCCAAGATGATACTAGCCCCTCCTACGAGCAGTACTTC.

This rearrangement joins TRBV9 to TRBJ2-3; 13 bases agree with TRBD2. CDR1 and CDR2 (germline): SGDLS, YYNGEE. Trimming took 4 bases from V and 5 from J; bases not matched to a gene: 7. The CDR3 sequence is 16 residues long. CDR3: CASSPLLAGGLDTQYF. In DNA form, the CDR3 reads TGTGCCAGCAGCCCCCTACTAGCGGGGGGGTTAGATACGCAGTATTTT.

The V call is TRBV10-2, the J call TRBJ2-7, with TRBD1 matching over 7 bases. The CDR3 covers 14 residues. The V and J ends lost 6 bases and 0 bases, in that order; junction bases with no gene match: 5. In germline, CDR1 is WSHSY, CDR2 SAAADI. As DNA, the CDR3 is TGCGCCAGCAGCGGGACAGCCTTCTCCTACGAGCAGTACTTC. It encodes CASSGTAFSYEQYF.

The rearrangement links TRBV5-8 to TRBJ1-3; D gene uncertain. The germline V and J ends were trimmed by 1 base and 8 bases, with 10 bases remaining between them. The CDR3 has 13 residues. Germline V gene lookup returns CDR1 SGHTS and CDR2 YDEGEE. The CDR3 region is CASSLRPGDTIYF. The CDR3 region has the DNA TGTGCCAGCAGCTTGCGTCCCGGGGACACCATATATTTT. Complete variable domain (other parts from reference TRBV5-8 and TRBJ1-3): EAGVTQSPTHLIKTRGQQATLRCSPISGHTSVYWYQQALGLGLQFLLWYDEGEERNRGNFPPRFSGRQFPNYSSELNVNALELEDSALYLCASSLRPGDTIYFGEGSWLTVV.

The rearrangement uses TRBV6-1 and TRBJ2-3; D unclear. Trimming removed 1 base from V and 1 base from J, with 9 bases in between. CDR1 and CDR2 from the germline V gene are MNHNS and SASEGT. The CDR3 sequence is 15 residues long. In DNA, the CDR3 is TGTGCCAGCAGTGAAGTTTCTGGGCGCACAGATACGCAGTATTTT. This translates into CASSEVSGRTDTQYF.

This chain uses TRBV24-1 with TRBJ1-5; D might be TRBD1 (5 bases). CDR3 length: 16 residues. Trimming took off 4 bases at V and 3 bases at J, with 15 bases between the two ends. Germline CDR1 and CDR2: KGHDR and SFDVKD. CDR3 amino acids: CATSDPRRGPNQPQHF. The CDR3 nucleotides are TGTGCCACCAGTGACCCAAGGCGGGGACCCAATCAGCCCCAGCATTTT.

The chain recombines TRBV6-1 with TRBJ2-5; 14 bases line up with TRBD2. V gave up 3 bases and J gave up 1 base; unmatched junction bases: 4. Germline V gene data show CDR1 as MNHNS and CDR2 as SASEGT. The CDR3 is 17 amino acids. The CDR3 sequence is CASSDRLAGGPQETQYF. CDR3 sequence (DNA): TGTGCCAGCAGTGATCGACTAGCGGGAGGGCCCCAAGAGACCCAGTACTTC.

This clone showed up just once. This chain links TRBV6-5 with TRBJ1-4; 7 bases map to TRBD1. V lost 4 bases to trimming and J lost 10 bases; unmatched junction nucleotides: 12. The CDR3 length is 15 residues. The germline V gene has CDR1 MNHEY and CDR2 SVGAGI. The CDR3: CASSSQTGREGKLFF. CDR3 bases: TGTGCCAGCAGTTCCCAGACAGGGAGAGAAGGAAAACTGTTTTTT.

The V and J genes are TRBV19 and TRBJ1-1; D gene uncertain. The CDR3 spans 12 residues. V dropped 6 bases and J dropped 8 bases, with 13 bases sitting between them. The V gene's germline CDR1 is LNHDA and CDR2 SQIVND (reference sequence). The CDR3 reads CASSPMGREAFF. CDR3 sequence (DNA): TGTGCCAGTAGCCCCATGGGGAGAGAAGCTTTCTTT.

V gene TRBV3-1 (or the pseudogene TRBV3-2) combines with J gene TRBJ2-7; D might be TRBD1 (6 bases). The CDR3 contains 15 residues. Trimming shortened V by 1 base and J by 7 bases, and 17 bases separated the two germline ends. Germline V gene sequence: CDR1 LGHDT, CDR2 YNNKEL (reference sequence). The CDR3 is CASSQGQAVRGEQYF. The CDR3 DNA follows: TGTGCCAGCAGCCAAGGACAGGCGGTTCGGGGAGAGCAGTACTTC.

The CDR3 loop reads CASSEDTVFSYTF. The CDR3 DNA reads TGTGCCAGCAGTGAAGACACAGTTTTTAGCTACACCTTC. The gene calls are TRBV2 and TRBJ1-2; no reliable D call. Between the trimmed V and J ends, which lost 1 base and 9 bases, there was a span of 12 bases. Germline V gene data show CDR1 as SNHLY and CDR2 as FYNNEI. This CDR3 has 13 residues.

The chain uses TRBV3-1 (or the pseudogene TRBV3-2) and TRBJ2-5; 12 bases are shared with TRBD2. Germline assignment: CDR1 LGHDT and CDR2 YNNKEL (reference sequence). The length of the CDR3 is 15 residues. V dropped 7 bases and J dropped 4; count of bases not matched to a gene: 7. This CDR3 is CASKWLAGGLETQYF. The CDR3 nucleotides read TGTGCCAGCAAGTGGCTAGCGGGAGGGTTAGAGACCCAGTACTTC.

The rearrangement joins TRBV5-4 to TRBJ1-5; possible D gene TRBD1, 6 bases. Germline V gene data show CDR1 as SGHNT and CDR2 as YYREEE (reference sequence). Trimming shortened V by 3 bases and J by 2 bases, and 6 bases separated the two germline ends. There are 13 residues in the CDR3. DNA of the CDR3: TGTGCCAGCAGCTCAGGGGGCAATCAGCCCCAGCATTTT. Protein product: CASSSGGNQPQHF.

The chain is built from TRBV7-9 and TRBJ1-2; no clear D gene. In germline, CDR1 is SEHNR, CDR2 FQNEAQ (reference sequence). Deletions cut 1 base from V and 4 bases from J, with 13 bases between. The CDR3 consists of 15 residues. The CDR3: CASSLVGNGRYGYTF. CDR3 in DNA: TGTGCCAGCAGCTTAGTTGGCAATGGTCGCTATGGCTACACCTTC. Based on the CDR3 plus reference TRBV7-9 and TRBJ1-2, the full variable domain is DTGVSQNPRHKITKRGQNVTFRCDPISEHNRLYWYRQTLGQGPEFLTYFQNEAQLEKSRLLSDRFSAERPKGSFSTLEIQRTEQGDSAMYLCASSLVGNGRYGYTFGSGTRLTVV.

The chain carries TRBV2 and TRBJ2-7, with 11 bases lining up with TRBD2. The length of the CDR3 is 16 residues. The trim removed 6 bases at V and 0 bases at J, leaving 7 bases unmatched. The V gene's germline CDR1 is SNHLY and CDR2 FYNNEI. CDR3: CASSPGLAVLSYEQYF. Here the CDR3 DNA reads TGTGCCAGCAGCCCGGGACTAGCGGTTCTCTCCTACGAGCAGTACTTC.

The chain carries TRBV14 and TRBJ2-7; D gene unclear. Between the trimmed V and J ends, which lost 5 bases and 1 base, there was a span of 9 bases. The CDR3 runs 13 residues. CDR1 is SGHDN, CDR2 FVKESK, per germline. DNA of the CDR3: TGTGCCAGCAGCAAGACTCCTTCCTACGAGCAGTACTTC. Encoded protein: CASSKTPSYEQYF.